This record concerns one T cell receptor beta chain sequence. The clone's antigen remains unknown. The data were obtained in a study of T cells expressing NK-cell markers (TCRdb year 2020). Background on the whole study: Eight or nine donors provided sorted CD3+CD56+NKG2C+, CD3+CD56+NKG2C- and CD3+CD56-NKG2C+ T-cell subsets, whose TCR beta-chain repertoires were profiled. Illumina HiSeq 2000/2500, MiSeq or NextSeq was used to sequence libraries as 2 x 150 bp reads. Among the eight sequenced donors, seven were HCMV-seropositive and one was HCMV-seronegative. The eight sequenced donors were randomly selected healthy volunteers, three men and five women.

Reads for this sample came from an Illumina HiSeq 2000. TCR beta cDNA libraries were made by 5'RACE template switching that added a universal primer site and unique molecular identifiers. cDNA synthesis was primed from the TCR beta constant segment, followed by two successive PCR amplification steps. On the authors' methods: MIGEC was used to demultiplex reads and group reads by UMI, and MiTCR was used to assemble and quantify clonotypes. Only TCR cDNA sequences supported by at least two reads were kept to exclude erroneous sequences. Downstream repertoire analysis used the tcR package, and clonotypes were matched across fractions by CDR3 nucleotide sequence plus V segment. VDJmatch was used to annotate antigen specificity against VDJdb, with one amino acid substitution in CDR3 allowed. With the reads reprocessed by TCRdb, a single entry stands for each CDR3 protein sequence and no DNA is reported. The V and J calls, along with clone size, are taken from TCRdb and not from the paper's own processing. The record for this sample contains 550,000 or so distinct CDR3 sequences. The leading ten clones occupy under 4.5% of the sample.

Study-level results and caveats: Those dominant clonotypes were again the most abundant among CD3+CD56-NKG2C+ cells in a handful of donors, at about 28.3-60.1%. Whether the expanded NKG2C-expressing T cell clones were specific for HCMV antigens remained unclear. In five to seven donors, the dominant CD3+CD56+NKG2C+ clonotypes were among the top 10 CD8+ clonotypes and accounted for roughly 1.0-7.5% of CD8+ T cells.

Reading the germline V gene gives CDR1 SGHRS and CDR2 YFSETQ. Counted from cysteine to phenylalanine, this CDR3 has 14 amino acids. No DNA has been recorded. HCMV-specific IgG was detected in serum with a commercial ELISA kit to determine HCMV serostatus. Peripheral blood mononuclear cells were isolated from blood by Ficoll density gradient centrifugation. The receptor's source is a man younger than 30 in good health. Donor details come from another sample of the same person, matched by shared clones. Input material: blood T cells: a sorted CD56 or NKG2C T cell subset, CD4+ or CD8+ T cells, or bulk PBMC T cells (not recorded which). The V and J segments used are TRBV5-1 and TRBJ2-3. The CDR3 reads as follows: CASNDRSSTDTQYF.